A single sample is the source of the 7 T cell receptor beta chains below, sequenced in a study of identical twins. TCRdb re-called the 5' RACE reads through MiXCR, storing one row per CDR3 protein. The data hold some 200,000 distinct CDR3 sequences, with about 7.5% observed a single time. These records were also assigned to another study, of yellow fever vaccine responses in identical twins.

Sample: memory (CD45RO+) T cells sorted from blood. All receptors derive from a woman under 30 in good health.

Ten or more counts support this clonotype. The CDR3: CASSMYRTDTQYF. CDR3 coding DNA: TGTGCCAGCAGTATGTATCGCACAGATACGCAGTATTTT. The rearrangement joins TRBV7-3 to TRBJ2-3; D remains ambiguous. There are 13 residues in the CDR3. Germline V gene lookup returns CDR1 SGHTA and CDR2 FQGTGA. V was shortened by 6 bases and J by 1 base, with 8 bases between the two germline ends.

The chain carries TRBV5-1 and TRBJ1-1; no firm D call. Deletions cut 1 base from V and 0 bases from J, with 7 bases between. The CDR3 spans 14 residues. Germline V gives CDR1 SGHRS, CDR2 YFSETQ. Written as DNA, the CDR3 is TGCGCCAGCAGCTTGCTAGGGATGAACACTGAAGCTTTCTTT. Its protein is CASSLLGMNTEAFF.

This clonotype was detected a few times. The chain couples TRBV29-1 to TRBJ1-3; D gene unclear. V was shortened by 1 base and J by 0 bases, with 10 bases between the two germline ends. Germline V gives CDR1 SQVTM, CDR2 ANQGSEA. There are 15 residues in the CDR3. CDR3 protein: CSVEGGGSSGNTIYF. The CDR3 DNA sequence: TGCAGCGTTGAAGGAGGCGGGAGCTCTGGAAACACCATATATTTT.

This clonotype was counted at least ten times. The rearrangement joins TRBV5-1 to TRBJ2-5, with 8 nucleotides matching TRBD1. V lost 4 bases, J lost 4 bases, and 9 bases stayed unmatched. CDR3 size: 15 residues. Germline V lookup: CDR1 SGHRS, CDR2 YFSETQ. CDR3 DNA sequence: TGCGCCAGCAGCATACAGAATGACAGGGGAGAGACCCAGTACTTC. The encoded protein is CASSIQNDRGETQYF.

This clonotype appeared many times. The rearrangement uses TRBV12-3 or TRBV12-4 and TRBJ2-3; TRBD2 matches at 8 bases. V lost 5 bases to trimming and J lost 3 bases; unmatched junction nucleotides: 4. This CDR3 comprises 14 residues. The CDR3, as DNA: TGTGCCAGCAGTCGTAGCGGGGAAACAGATACGCAGTATTTT. Protein: CASSRSGETDTQYF.

There are many counts of this clonotype. V and J are TRBV12-3 or TRBV12-4 and TRBJ2-6; no definite D call. CDR3 length: 14 amino acids. Trimming cost V 3 bases and J 2 bases, with 5 bases left between them. The CDR3 DNA reads as TGTGCCAGCAGTTTTCCGCCTGGGGCCAACGTCCTGACTTTC. Translation gives CASSFPPGANVLTF.

This clonotype occurred a few times. The rearrangement links TRBV6-2 or TRBV6-3 to TRBJ2-7; TRBD2 matches 9 bases. Germline V gene sequence: CDR1 MNHEY, CDR2 SVGEGT. With 8 bases clipped from V and 3 bases from J, the junction kept 11 bases outside the gene matches. This CDR3 is built from 15 residues. For the CDR3, the DNA is TGTGCCAGCTGGATGGCGGGACTAGCACGCTACGAGCAGTACTTC. Translation gives CASWMAGLARYEQYF.